This T cell receptor (beta chain) stems from a study of shared clonotypes between healthy human individuals (dated by TCRdb to the early 2020s). For context, the study as a whole: The cohort comprised two women and three men aged 18 to 49 years. Each donor's leukapheresis produced roughly between roughly 0.85 and 10 billion PBMCs. The study deeply sequenced blood TCR repertoires of five healthy adults to estimate repertoire size and the extent of clonotype sharing between individuals. Different laboratories and diverse techniques were used to prepare libraries and sequence TCR repertoires, to increase sequencing depth and limit assay-specific biases. Results and caveats for the whole study, not just this receptor: Because the study included a small number of donors, the genetic and exposure-history diversity represented was limited. Pairwise subsampling led to the expectation that sequencing depth would affect the degree of clonotype sharing among donors. Sampling was restricted to blood, and TCR repertoires in tissue are likely to differ from TCR repertoires in blood.

Donors were healthy HIV-negative adults with no recently reported acute infections or vaccinations. Only Caucasian adults living in Nashville, Tennessee, USA were represented among the donors. For unsorted samples, tens of millions of PBMCs were counted, and genomic DNA was extracted using the QIAamp DNA Blood Mini kit. Blood was collected by leukapheresis, and PBMCs were isolated by Ficoll-Histopaque density gradient centrifugation and then cryopreserved in liquid nitrogen vapor phase. Reading the germline V gene gives CDR1 SGHTA and CDR2 FQGNSA. V loses 4 bases, J loses 7 bases, and the germline ends lie 11 bases apart. Inclusive of the bounding cysteine and phenylalanine, the CDR3 is 13 residues long. The sequence is cut down to CDR3 DNA, 39 bases in frame from base 1. Comments on this clone: Its antigen specificity is not known. Base qualities are not recorded, but no much larger clone differs from it by a single base.

Using the deep immunoSEQ assay, multiplex PCR amplified TCR CDR3 regions from genomic DNA. Genomic DNA extracted from each cell subset was distributed evenly over all wells of several immunoSEQ 96-well plates, and each plate served as one replicate. For unsorted PBMC, approximately 0.3 ug of genomic DNA, equivalent to about 32,000 T cell genomes, went into each replicate PCR. Unsorted PBMC genomic DNA was sequenced across ten immunoSEQ deep assay plates. Purified libraries were quantified with a Qubit 3.0 fluorometer, sized on a Bioanalyzer 2100, and re-quantified with the KAPA Library Quantification kit. A separate single-read 150-cycle Illumina NextSeq 550 flow cell was used to sequence each immunoSEQ 96-well plate. The published analysis was carried out like this. Because only junctional sequences without quality scores were contained in the immunoSEQ output, filtering matching that applied to full-length reads could not be performed. To assign V/J genes and CDR3, sequences were annotated using PyIR, a Python wrapper for IgBLAST v1.9, with IMGT germline references. Any read was removed if the V/J assignment was weak (E-value above 1e-6), the CDR3 was missing, or the read contained stop codons, out-of-frame junctions, or ambiguous translated residues. V3J clonotypes were defined as sequences sharing the same inferred V gene, J gene, and CDR3 amino acid sequence. The percentage overlap between two repertoires was calculated by dividing the number of shared unique clonotypes by the size of the smaller repertoire. Repertoire richness was assessed with RTK rarefaction, the Chao1 estimator, and Recon v2.1 estimates of unobserved clonotypes. TCRdb took over this immuneACCESS table, retaining in-frame rearrangements with V and J assigned. Such tables are incomplete; in checked studies, under half of the missing clones stem from an unresolved V gene, and the remainder is unexplained. V and J calls and clone size are given by that table; D and trimming were obtained from the DNA. The sample table lists roughly 500,000 clones, 70% to 80% of them with a count of one. Clones ranked in the top ten supply 10% to 15% of the sample.

The rearrangement joined TRBV7-2 to TRBJ1-3, with the D gene not clear enough to name. This receptor was identified in a woman in her thirties or forties in good health. Some clones in this sample may be carry-over from other donors' samples. The sample consisted of PBMCs. Read as DNA, the sequence is TGTGCCAGCAGCTCCCAGCCGGGGAACACCATATATTTT. This translates into CASSSQPGNTIYF.